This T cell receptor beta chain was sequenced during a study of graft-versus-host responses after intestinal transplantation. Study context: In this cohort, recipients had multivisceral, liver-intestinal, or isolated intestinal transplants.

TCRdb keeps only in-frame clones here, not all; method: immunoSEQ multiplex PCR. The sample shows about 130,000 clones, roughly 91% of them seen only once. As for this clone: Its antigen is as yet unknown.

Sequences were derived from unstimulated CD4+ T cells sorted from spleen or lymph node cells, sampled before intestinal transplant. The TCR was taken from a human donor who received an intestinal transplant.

The CDR3 here is CASSQQRAGSYEQYF. CDR3 coding DNA: TGTGCCAGTAGTCAACAGAGGGCAGGATCCTACGAGCAGTACTTC. J is TRBJ2-7 and V is TRBV19; D is possibly TRBD2 (5 bases). V lost 5 bases to trimming and J lost 1 base, with 15 bases between them. CDR1 is LNHDA, CDR2 SQIVND, per germline (reference sequence). CDR3 length equals 15 residues.